The 25 T cell receptor beta chains reported below all come from one sample, sequenced in a study of human T cells and chemical hapten exposure. TCRdb fed the RACE reads into MiXCR, producing one record per CDR3 protein. Among about 160,000 distinct CDR3 sequences listed, roughly 26% were seen once. The time point: patch test 3, about 24 weeks after DPC sensitization. Treatment defined: therapeutic diphenylcyclopropenone sensitization with weekly scalp DPC. The sample here was whole blood, taken in connection with sensitization to the hapten diphenylcyclopropenone (DPC). The receptor set was obtained from a woman between 18 and 29 years old with alopecia areata. Some clones in this sample may be carry-over from other donors' samples.

The chain employs TRBV19 and TRBJ2-3; TRBD2 matches 11 bases. With V trimmed by 6 bases and J by 5 bases, 13 bases remained unmatched. This CDR3 contains 17 residues. CDR1 and CDR2 from the germline V gene are LNHDA and SQIVND (reference sequence). CDR3 in amino acids: CASRPRLAGGGIDTQYF. CDR3 sequence (DNA): TGTGCCAGTAGACCCCGTCTAGCGGGGGGAGGTATAGATACGCAGTATTTT. Supplemented by reference TRBV19 and TRBJ2-3, the full variable domain reads DGGITQSPKYLFRKEGQNVTLSCEQNLNHDAMYWYRQDPGQGLRLIYYSQIVNDFQKGDIAEGYSVSREKKESFPLTVTSAQKNPTAFYLCASRPRLAGGGIDTQYFGPGTRLTVL.

The V and J genes are TRBV7-6 and TRBJ2-3; TRBD2 matches 8 bases. Per germline, CDR1 SGHVS and CDR2 FNYEAQ. V shed 5 bases and J 3 bases; nucleotides not matched to a gene: 7. This CDR3 is built from 15 residues. This CDR3 reads CASSLTGTRTDTQYF. CDR3 DNA: TGTGCCAGCAGCCTGACTGGGACTAGGACAGATACGCAGTATTTT. The full variable domain, rest sourced from reference TRBV7-6 and TRBJ2-3, is GAGVSQSPRYKVTKRGQDVALRCDPISGHVSLYWYRQALGQGPEFLTYFNYEAQQDKSGLPNDRFSAERPEGSISTLTIQRTEQRDSAMYRCASSLTGTRTDTQYFGPGTRLTVL.

This clonotype showed up just a few times. The chain couples TRBV10-3 to TRBJ1-2; TRBD1 aligns across 7 bases. Trimming removed 9 bases from V and 3 bases from J; junction bases left unmatched: 4. This CDR3 has 12 residues. The germline V gene has CDR1 ENHRY and CDR2 SYGVKD. Here the CDR3 reads CAISGGDYGYTF. CDR3 bases: TGTGCCATATCAGGGGGAGACTATGGCTACACCTTC.

This chain uses TRBV6-5 with TRBJ1-5; perhaps TRBD1 as D (5 bases). The CDR3 covers 13 residues. CDR1 and CDR2 (germline): MNHEY, SVGAGI. Trimming took 4 bases from V and 7 from J, leaving 11 bases between them. CDR3 loop: CASSSLGHQPQHF. CDR3 DNA: TGTGCCAGCAGTTCCCTTGGACACCAGCCCCAGCATTTT.

DNA for the CDR3: TGTGCCATCAGTGAATCCGGGGAAAAACTGTTTTTT. Its protein product is CAISESGEKLFF. The genes are TRBV10-3 and TRBJ1-4, with D hard to call. The CDR3 runs to 12 residues. The germline gives CDR1 ENHRY, CDR2 SYGVKD. The ends were cut back, 3 bases at V and 8 bases at J, with 7 bases in the middle.

The rearrangement links TRBV7-9 to TRBJ1-1; D possibly corresponds to TRBD1 (6 bases). V lost 5 bases and J lost 7, with 17 bases in between. This CDR3 is 14 amino acids long. Germline loops: CDR1 SEHNR, CDR2 FQNEAQ (reference sequence). CDR3 sequence: CASSLTTGFGEAFF. CDR3 DNA: TGTGCCAGCAGCCTAACAACAGGGTTCGGTGAAGCTTTCTTT. The full variable domain, with the rest looked up from reference TRBV7-9 and TRBJ1-1, is DTGVSQNPRHKITKRGQNVTFRCDPISEHNRLYWYRQTLGQGPEFLTYFQNEAQLEKSRLLSDRFSAERPKGSFSTLEIQRTEQGDSAMYLCASSLTTGFGEAFFGQGTRLTVV.

This clonotype appeared once. The chain is built from TRBV9 and TRBJ1-5, with D possibly being TRBD1 (5 bases). The length of the CDR3 is 15 residues. Trimming took off 5 bases at V and 1 base at J, with 13 bases between the two ends. Germline values: CDR1 SGDLS, CDR2 YYNGEE. The CDR3: CASSLTAGSNQPQHF. The CDR3 nucleotides read TGTGCCAGCAGTCTGACAGCAGGCAGCAATCAGCCCCAGCATTTT.

This clonotype was seen a handful of times. The chain joins TRBV20-1 to TRBJ2-3; D gene ambiguous. The length of the CDR3 is 15 residues. CDR1 is DFQATT, CDR2 SNEGSKA, per germline (reference sequence). Between the trimmed V and J ends, which lost 3 bases and 0 bases, there was a span of 13 bases. For the CDR3, the DNA is TGCAGTGCTAGCAGTGCGATCTCTAGCACAGATACGCAGTATTTT. This codes for CSASSAISSTDTQYF.

This clonotype was detected only once. V usage is TRBV7-8 and J usage is TRBJ2-2; 12 bases map to TRBD2. In germline, CDR1 is SGHVS, CDR2 FQNEAQ. V was clipped by 10 bases and J by 9 bases; unmatched bases: 15. The CDR3 is 16 amino acids. Here the CDR3 DNA reads TGTGCCACCCAACCACTAGCGGGGGGCAACCGTCGGGAGCTGTTTTTT. This sequence encodes CATQPLAGGNRRELFF.

The CDR3 loop is CASSLQNNQPQHF. DNA for the CDR3: TGTGCCAGCAGCTTACAGAACAATCAGCCCCAGCATTTT. V gene TRBV7-2 combines with J gene TRBJ1-5; D is undetermined. V lost 2 bases and J lost 3, with 5 bases in between. Per germline, CDR1 SGHTA and CDR2 FQGNSA. This CDR3 spans 13 amino acids.

The chain carries TRBV18 and TRBJ1-4; TRBD1 agrees at 7 bases. J was trimmed by 6 bases and V by 6 bases; bases with no gene match: 7. The V gene's germline CDR1 is KGHSH and CDR2 LQKENI. The CDR3 length is 14 residues. DNA of the CDR3: TGTGCCAGCTCTCCAGGGGGGACTCATGAAAAACTGTTTTTT. This codes for CASSPGGTHEKLFF.

This chain joins TRBV27 and TRBJ1-1, with a possible D match to TRBD1 (5 bases). The ends were cut back, 4 bases at V and 3 bases at J, with 6 bases in the middle. The CDR3 is 12 amino acids. CDR1 MNHEY and CDR2 SMNVEV come from the germline V gene (reference sequence). The CDR3 DNA follows: TGTGCCAGCAGTTCAGGGTACACTGAAGCTTTCTTT. Its protein product is CASSSGYTEAFF.

This clonotype was observed at least ten times. The rearrangement links TRBV5-1 to TRBJ1-1, with TRBD1 matching over 7 bases. The CDR3 sequence is 14 residues long. The V gene's germline CDR1 is SGHRS and CDR2 YFSETQ. V lost 4 bases to trimming and J lost 1 base; unmatched junction nucleotides: 4. In DNA, the CDR3 is TGCGCCAGCAGCCGCGGGACAGCGAACACTGAAGCTTTCTTT. Protein: CASSRGTANTEAFF. Based on the CDR3 plus reference TRBV5-1 and TRBJ1-1, the full variable domain is KAGVTQTPRYLIKTRGQQVTLSCSPISGHRSVSWYQQTPGQGLQFLFEYFSETQRNKGNFPGRFSGRQFSNSRSEMNVSTLELGDSALYLCASSRGTANTEAFFGQGTRLTVV.

This clonotype was detected a few times. The rearrangement links TRBV4-2 to TRBJ1-6, with D possibly matching TRBD1 (6 bases). This CDR3 spans 13 amino acids. CDR1 and CDR2 (germline): LGHNA, YNFKEQ. V was pared by 6 bases and J by 10 bases, with 13 bases between. In DNA form, the CDR3 reads TGTGCCAGCAGGGCAGGGGTAGACTCACCCCTCCACTTT. This codes for CASRAGVDSPLHF.

This chain uses TRBV2 with TRBJ1-2; 8 bases line up with TRBD1. Unmatched junction bases numbered 13, after V lost 6 bases and J lost 10 bases. CDR3 length equals 14 residues. Germline V CDR1 and CDR2: SNHLY, FYNNEI. In nucleotides, the CDR3 is TGTGCCAGCAGCTTTCAGGGGGCTCCTACTGACTACACCTTC. Translated: CASSFQGAPTDYTF. Complete variable domain (other parts from reference TRBV2 and TRBJ1-2): EPEVTQTPSHQVTQMGQEVILRCVPISNHLYFYWYRQILGQKVEFLVSFYNNEISEKSEIFDDQFSVERPDGSNFTLKIRSTKLEDSAMYFCASSFQGAPTDYTFGSGTRLTVV.

The chain couples TRBV6-6 to TRBJ1-4; D is uncertain. Looked up from germline, CDR1 is MNHNY and CDR2 is SVGAGI (reference sequence). V lost 5 bases to trimming and J lost 8 bases, with 12 bases between them. The CDR3 extends over 13 amino acids. The CDR3 sequence is CASSRITGEKLFF. Written as DNA, the CDR3 is TGTGCCAGCAGTCGCATCACGGGAGAAAAACTGTTTTTT.

This clonotype appeared once. The chain combines TRBV10-2 with TRBJ2-7; 10 bases agree with TRBD2. With 3 bases clipped from V and 4 bases from J, the junction kept 3 bases outside the gene matches. Germline V gene lookup returns CDR1 WSHSY and CDR2 SAAADI. This CDR3 has 14 residues. The DNA for the CDR3 is TGCGCCAGCAGTGATAGCGGGAGGTATTACGAGCAGTACTTC. It yields the protein CASSDSGRYYEQYF.

V gene TRBV11-2 combines with J gene TRBJ1-5; D is unclear. The ends were cut back, 1 base at V and 8 bases at J, with 15 bases in the middle. The germline CDR1 and CDR2 sequences are SGHAT and FQNNGV. The CDR3 has 15 residues. CDR3 region: CASSLGAGPGEPQHF. The CDR3 DNA reads as TGTGCCAGCAGCTTAGGGGCGGGTCCCGGGGAGCCCCAGCATTTT.

This chain connects TRBV7-9 to TRBJ1-1; D perhaps matches TRBD1 (6 bases). Looked up from germline, CDR1 is SEHNR and CDR2 is FQNEAQ (reference sequence). With 5 bases removed from V and 6 bases from J, the gap between germline ends came to 16 bases. This CDR3 has 14 residues. CDR3 loop: CASSPEGTTAEAFF. CDR3 DNA sequence: TGTGCCAGCAGCCCCGAAGGGACAACAGCTGAAGCTTTCTTT.

The chain recombines TRBV5-1 with TRBJ2-7; 9 bases fit TRBD1. V shed 4 bases and J 3 bases; nucleotides not matched to a gene: 8. Germline V gene data show CDR1 as SGHRS and CDR2 as YFSETQ. The CDR3 length is 15 residues. In DNA form, the CDR3 reads TGCGCCAGCAGCCCCAGGCAGGACAGGGGCTACGAGCAGTACTTC. This codes for CASSPRQDRGYEQYF.

The genes are TRBV2 and TRBJ2-3, with D possibly being TRBD1 (6 bases). Germline V gives CDR1 SNHLY, CDR2 FYNNEI. This CDR3 contains 14 residues. The germline V and J ends were trimmed by 0 bases and 2 bases, with 6 bases remaining between them. DNA for the CDR3: TGTGCCAGCAGTGAAGCGGGGGCCACAGATACGCAGTATTTT. Translation: CASSEAGATDTQYF.

This clonotype was found a few times. The chain couples TRBV2 to TRBJ2-5, with TRBD1 as a possible D gene (5 bases). Trimming left V 5 bases short and J 5 bases short, with 15 bases between. CDR1 is SNHLY and CDR2 is FYNNEI in the germline V gene. This CDR3 comprises 14 residues. The CDR3: CASSKIRAHETQYF. The CDR3 nucleotides are TGTGCCAGCAGTAAGATCAGGGCACATGAGACCCAGTACTTC.

The chain employs TRBV10-3 and TRBJ2-7; no firm D call. CDR1 and CDR2 (germline): ENHRY, SYGVKD. Trimming took 4 bases from V and 1 from J, leaving 11 bases between them. The CDR3 has 14 amino acids. The CDR3 reads CAISVPGISYEQYF. CDR3 in DNA: TGTGCCATCAGTGTTCCAGGAATATCCTACGAGCAGTACTTC.

The rearrangement joins TRBV5-1 to TRBJ2-1; D might be TRBD2 (6 bases). The CDR3 runs 14 residues. Trimming pared 0 bases from V and 8 bases from J, leaving 12 bases between. Germline V gene lookup returns CDR1 SGHRS and CDR2 YFSETQ. In nucleotides, the CDR3 is TGCGCCAGCAGCTTGGAATCGGGGGTGGATGAGCAGTTCTTC. Its protein is CASSLESGVDEQFF.

This clonotype was counted a few times. J is TRBJ2-1 and V is TRBV9; maybe TRBD1 (7 bases). Germline CDR1 SGDLS, CDR2 YYNGEE. This CDR3 is built from 18 residues. V was trimmed by 4 bases and J by 9 bases, leaving 29 bases between them. CDR3 in amino acids: CASSSRTGQASRGREQFF. CDR3 nucleotides: TGTGCCAGCAGCTCTCGCACTGGACAGGCCTCCCGGGGGCGTGAGCAGTTCTTC.